The clone carrying this TCR beta chain was picked up a small number of times. The antigen is undetermined. CDR1 and CDR2 (germline): SNHLY, FYNNEI. Trimming took 0 bases from V and 1 from J, leaving 9 bases between them. The CDR3 covers 15 residues. TCRdb re-called the reads with MiXCR, one entry per CDR3 protein. The table shows more than 55,000 distinct CDR3 sequences, with approximately 20% occurring only once. This sample is drawn from a study of T cell repertoires in cytomegalovirus infection. Study context: Public TCR beta signatures indicated both CMV infection and matching HLA type.

Study-wide results and limits: Carriers of CMV plus the relevant HLA were identified by cumulative public TCR beta family frequency.

The specimen was CD8+ T cells from cultured PBMCs, collected from culture after CMV antigen stimulation. The rearrangement links TRBV2 to TRBJ1-1; D gene ambiguous. The sequence came from a human donor in good health (CMV status not recorded). Some clones in this sample may be carry-over from other donors' samples. The CDR3 reads CASSEAAWKNTEAFF. The CDR3 DNA reads as TGTGCCAGCAGTGAAGCGGCCTGGAAGAACACTGAAGCTTTCTTT. The entire variable domain, with the rest obtained from reference TRBV2 and TRBJ1-1, is as follows: EPEVTQTPSHQVTQMGQEVILRCVPISNHLYFYWYRQILGQKVEFLVSFYNNEISEKSEIFDDQFSVERPDGSNFTLKIRSTKLEDSAMYFCASSEAAWKNTEAFFGQGTRLTVV.